The 21 T cell receptor beta chains listed next were all sequenced from one sample in a study of shared clonotypes between healthy human individuals. The table came from immunoSEQ multiplex PCR; TCRdb's copy has only in-frame clones and leaves some out. The sample has more than 900,000 clones; around 78% are singletons. The specimen was memory CD4+ T cells from PBMCs. Noted subset: CD45RA-negative fraction. The receptors were sampled from a man aged 18-30 years in good health. Some clones in this sample may be carry-over from other donors' samples.

The chain employs TRBV11-1 and TRBJ2-7; 7 bases match TRBD1. V gave up 5 bases and J gave up 2 bases; unmatched junction bases: 6. The CDR3 extends over 14 amino acids. The germline CDR1 and CDR2 sequences are SGHAT and FQDESV (reference sequence). As DNA, the CDR3 is TGTGCCAGCAGCCGAAGACAGGGACCCTACGAGCAGTACTTC. Encoded protein: CASSRRQGPYEQYF. The variable domain in full, with the rest retrieved from reference TRBV11-1 and TRBJ2-7, is EAEVAQSPRYKITEKSQAVAFWCDPISGHATLYWYRQILGQGPELLVQFQDESVVDDSQLPKDRFSAERLKGVDSTLKIQPAELGDSAMYLCASSRRQGPYEQYFGPGTRLTVT.

This chain uses TRBV30 with TRBJ1-1; tentatively, D is TRBD1 (5 bases). The germline V gene encodes CDR1 GTSNPN and CDR2 SVGIG (reference sequence). With 5 bases removed from V and 0 bases from J, the gap between germline ends came to 13 bases. The CDR3 has 14 residues. CDR3 sequence: CAWGTALMNTEAFF. The DNA for the CDR3 is TGTGCCTGGGGGACCGCTCTTATGAACACTGAAGCTTTCTTT.

The J gene is TRBJ2-1, the V gene TRBV5-8, with 10 bases matching TRBD2. Unmatched junction bases numbered 13, after V lost 0 bases and J lost 7 bases. Per the germline V gene, CDR1 is SGHTS and CDR2 is YDEGEE. The CDR3 covers 18 residues. CDR3 coding DNA: TGTGCCAGCAGCTTGGCCTTCGGGAGACTAGCGGGTTTGAATGAGCAGTTCTTC. Amino acid sequence: CASSLAFGRLAGLNEQFF.

Only one count was recorded for this clone. This CDR3 is also generated by other DNA sequences in the sample. The rearrangement uses TRBV18 and TRBJ2-3, with D unclear. The CDR3 is 12 amino acids. In germline, CDR1 is KGHSH, CDR2 LQKENI. Trimming left V 3 bases short and J 2 bases short, with 3 bases between. The CDR3 DNA is TGTGCCAGCTCACCGTCCACAGATACGCAGTATTTT. Translating it yields CASSPSTDTQYF.

V and J are TRBV28 and TRBJ1-4; perhaps TRBD1 as D (6 bases). The CDR3 totals 15 residues. Germline assignment: CDR1 MDHEN and CDR2 SYDVKM. The germline V and J ends were trimmed by 4 bases and 8 bases, with 17 bases remaining between them. The CDR3 nucleotides read TGTGCCAGCAGTTCCCTCGGGGGGGGCGAGGAAAAACTGTTTTTT. Amino acids: CASSSLGGGEEKLFF.

The chain joins TRBV6-1 to TRBJ2-1; 7 positions agree with TRBD2. Trimming took 4 bases from V and 0 from J; bases not matched to a gene: 6. CDR1 MNHNS and CDR2 SASEGT come from the germline V gene. This CDR3 has 16 amino acids. CDR3 loop: CASSVGGYSSYNEQFF. The CDR3 bases are TGTGCCAGCAGTGTCGGGGGGTATAGCTCCTACAATGAGCAGTTCTTC.

The chain recombines TRBV30 with TRBJ1-4; D is perhaps TRBD1 (5 bases). CDR1 is GTSNPN and CDR2 is SVGIG in the germline V gene (reference sequence). The CDR3 is made up of 14 amino acids. Between the trimmed V and J ends, which lost 3 bases and 10 bases, there was a span of 18 bases. The CDR3 nucleotides read TGTGCCTGGAGCCCCCGGGCAGGGTCGGGAAAACTGTTTTTT. It codes for CAWSPRAGSGKLFF.

A note on this clone: A far larger clone is one nucleotide away, so this likely arose from a read error. Other DNA sequences in this sample translate to the same CDR3. The chain is built from TRBV10-3 and TRBJ1-2; perhaps TRBD1 as D (5 bases). Germline V lookup: CDR1 ENHRY, CDR2 SYGVKD. The CDR3 covers 12 residues. CDR3 region: CAISESGLGYTF. The CDR3 DNA reads as TGTGCTATCAGTGAGTCAGGGTTGGGCTACACCTTC.

This clone was counted once. Here the CDR3 reads CASRALDGIGLDTQYF. Here the CDR3 DNA reads TGTGCCAGCAGGGCCTTAGATGGGATAGGTTTAGATACGCAGTATTTT. This sequence joins TRBV2 and TRBJ2-3; unclear D gene. V gave up 6 bases and J gave up 5 bases, with 21 bases separating them. The length of the CDR3 is 16 residues. Germline loops: CDR1 SNHLY, CDR2 FYNNEI.

The V and J genes are TRBV30 and TRBJ1-1; no clear D gene. CDR1 and CDR2 (germline): GTSNPN, SVGIG (reference sequence). Trimming removed 2 bases from V and 2 bases from J, with 9 bases in between. The CDR3 is made up of 13 amino acids. CDR3 DNA: TGTGCCTGGAGTCAATCGCGTAACACTGAAGCTTTCTTT. This sequence encodes CAWSQSRNTEAFF.

The gene calls are TRBV7-9 and TRBJ2-5; weak D call: TRBD2 (6 bases). Germline V gene sequence: CDR1 SEHNR, CDR2 FQNEAQ (reference sequence). The CDR3 has 14 residues. Trimming took off 5 bases at V and 5 bases at J, with 15 bases between the two ends. CDR3 nucleotide sequence: TGTGCCAGCAGCCCCGGAGGGGCTGGGGAGACCCAGTACTTC. Translation: CASSPGGAGETQYF. The entire variable domain, with the rest obtained from reference TRBV7-9 and TRBJ2-5, is as follows: DTGVSQNPRHKITKRGQNVTFRCDPISEHNRLYWYRQTLGQGPEFLTYFQNEAQLEKSRLLSDRFSAERPKGSFSTLEIQRTEQGDSAMYLCASSPGGAGETQYFGPGTRLLVL.

The chain couples TRBV6-5 to TRBJ1-1, with TRBD1 as a possible D gene (5 bases). The CDR3 spans 13 residues. Deletions cut 5 bases from V and 10 bases from J, with 17 bases between. Per the germline V gene, CDR1 is MNHEY and CDR2 is SVGAGI. The CDR3 spells CASSGPQVSGAFF. The CDR3 DNA sequence: TGTGCCAGCAGTGGCCCACAGGTCAGCGGAGCTTTCTTT.

This clone was observed a handful of times. The chain combines TRBV4-1 with TRBJ2-7; 10 positions match TRBD2. The CDR3 loop spans 16 amino acids. V lost 0 bases, J lost 4 bases, and 6 bases stayed unmatched. Germline CDR1 and CDR2: MGHRA and YSYEKL. The CDR3 DNA follows: TGCGCCAGCAGCCAAGATTCTAGCGGGAGATGGTACGAGCAGTACTTC. It specifies CASSQDSSGRWYEQYF.

The rearrangement uses TRBV4-1 and TRBJ2-1; 11 bases are a match to TRBD2. Germline loops: CDR1 MGHRA, CDR2 YSYEKL. The CDR3 covers 17 residues. J gave up 9 bases and V 0 bases, and 10 bases lay outside the gene matches. CDR3 amino acids: CASSQDLTSGSEGEQFF. DNA for the CDR3: TGCGCCAGCAGCCAAGATTTAACTAGCGGGAGCGAAGGTGAGCAGTTCTTC.

The CDR3 loop reads CASSGEQGFYGYTF. The CDR3, as DNA: TGTGCCAGTAGTGGAGAGCAGGGCTTCTATGGCTACACCTTC. This chain joins TRBV19 and TRBJ1-2; D may be TRBD1 (5 bases). Germline CDR1 is LNHDA and CDR2 is SQIVND (reference sequence). Trimming left V 5 bases short and J 4 bases short, with 14 bases between. There are 14 residues in the CDR3.

The chain employs TRBV7-2 and TRBJ1-1; 7 bases line up with TRBD1. The CDR3 has 14 amino acids. Germline V gene sequence: CDR1 SGHTA, CDR2 FQGNSA. V shed 5 bases and J 3 bases; nucleotides not matched to a gene: 6. The CDR3 region has the DNA TGTGCCAGCAGCCCCCGGGACAGCTACACTGAAGCTTTCTTT. Residues: CASSPRDSYTEAFF.

A word on this clone: At the DNA level, this CDR3 is encoded by other sequences in the same sample as well. The chain joins TRBV29-1 to TRBJ2-5; 7 bases line up with TRBD2. The V gene's germline CDR1 is SQVTM and CDR2 ANQGSEA. CDR3 length equals 13 residues. The trim removed 3 bases at V and 5 bases at J, leaving 6 bases unmatched. The CDR3 bases are TGCAGCGTTGAGGGTCTCGGGGGGGAGACCCAGTACTTC. Translation gives CSVEGLGGETQYF.

The V call is TRBV2, the J call TRBJ2-3; D is ambiguous. CDR3 length: 14 amino acids. Looked up from germline, CDR1 is SNHLY and CDR2 is FYNNEI. V lost 7 bases and J 5 bases, leaving 16 bases between the germline ends. CDR3 bases: TGTGCCAGCACCGCAGGCCTCTCCCTAGATACGCAGTATTTT. This translates into CASTAGLSLDTQYF. Drawing the rest from reference TRBV2 and TRBJ2-3, the complete variable domain is EPEVTQTPSHQVTQMGQEVILRCVPISNHLYFYWYRQILGQKVEFLVSFYNNEISEKSEIFDDQFSVERPDGSNFTLKIRSTKLEDSAMYFCASTAGLSLDTQYFGPGTRLTVL.

V and J are TRBV5-1 and TRBJ1-4; 9 positions match TRBD1. V lost 5 bases to trimming and J lost 6 bases; unmatched junction nucleotides: 8. The length of the CDR3 is 15 residues. Germline values: CDR1 SGHRS, CDR2 YFSETQ. CDR3 residues: CASRNDGTGYEKLFF. As DNA, the CDR3 is TGCGCCAGCAGGAACGACGGGACAGGGTATGAAAAACTGTTTTTT.

Here the CDR3 reads CASSPGGGYYF. Written as DNA, the CDR3 is TGTGCCAGCAGCCCAGGGGGGGGATACTACTTC. The V and J genes are TRBV7-9 and TRBJ2-7; D assignment may be TRBD1 or TRBD2 (7 bases each). V shed 5 bases and J shed 13 bases, with 15 bases lying between them. Germline V CDR1 and CDR2: SEHNR, FQNEAQ (reference sequence). This CDR3 is built from 11 residues.

This chain links TRBV28 with TRBJ2-7; D may correspond to TRBD1 or TRBD2 (5 bases each). V shed 2 bases and J shed 0 bases, with 14 bases lying between them. The CDR3 is 16 amino acids. In germline, CDR1 is MDHEN, CDR2 SYDVKM. This chain's CDR3 is CASSLAGTRSSYEQYF. The CDR3, as DNA: TGTGCCAGCAGTTTAGCCGGGACCAGGTCCTCCTACGAGCAGTACTTC.